This T cell receptor beta chain appears in the sequencing data of a study of PD-1 blockade in classical Hodgkin lymphoma. Study information: Once every 2 weeks, patients received intravenous nivolumab at 3 mg/kg. Findings and limits, study-wide: Researchers reported that CD4+ TCR diversity, though not CD8+, rose significantly by C4D1.

Generated by immunoSEQ multiplex PCR, the TCRdb table keeps only in-frame clones and is missing some. The sample lists more than 15,000 clones; about 80% were seen once. Brentuximab vedotin exposure varied, and every patient relapsed after autologous stem cell transplantation. As for this clone: Its matching antigen is unknown.

CDR1 is MDHEN and CDR2 is SYDVKM in the germline V gene. V was pared by 4 bases and J by 5 bases, with 9 bases of the junction left unmatched. The CDR3 has 16 amino acids. The sample here was peripheral blood mononuclear cells (PBMCs), taken at baseline. The clonotype originates from a human donor with classical Hodgkin lymphoma. V is TRBV28 and J is TRBJ2-3; 10 positions agree with TRBD2. As DNA, the CDR3 is TGTGCCAGCAGTTATGCTAGCGGGGGTCAACAAGATACGCAGTATTTT. It is translated as CASSYASGGQQDTQYF. Using reference TRBV28 and TRBJ2-3 for the parts outside the CDR3, the full variable domain is DVKVTQSSRYLVKRTGEKVFLECVQDMDHENMFWYRQDPGLGLRLIYFSYDVKMKEKGDIPEGYSVSREKKERFSLILESASTNQTSMYLCASSYASGGQQDTQYFGPGTRLTVL.